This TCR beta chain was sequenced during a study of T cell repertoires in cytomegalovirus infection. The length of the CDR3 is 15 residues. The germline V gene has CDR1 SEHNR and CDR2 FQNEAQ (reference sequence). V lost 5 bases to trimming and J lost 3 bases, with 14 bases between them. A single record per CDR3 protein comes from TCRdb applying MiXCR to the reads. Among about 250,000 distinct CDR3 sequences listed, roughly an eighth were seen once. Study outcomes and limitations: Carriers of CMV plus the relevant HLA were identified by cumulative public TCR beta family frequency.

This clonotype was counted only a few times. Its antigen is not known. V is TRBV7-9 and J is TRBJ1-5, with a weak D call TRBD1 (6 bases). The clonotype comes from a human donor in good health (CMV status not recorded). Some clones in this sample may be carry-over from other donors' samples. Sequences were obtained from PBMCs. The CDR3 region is CASSLGSGDNQPQHF. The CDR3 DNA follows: TGTGCCAGCAGCCTAGGGTCAGGGGACAATCAGCCCCAGCATTTT.